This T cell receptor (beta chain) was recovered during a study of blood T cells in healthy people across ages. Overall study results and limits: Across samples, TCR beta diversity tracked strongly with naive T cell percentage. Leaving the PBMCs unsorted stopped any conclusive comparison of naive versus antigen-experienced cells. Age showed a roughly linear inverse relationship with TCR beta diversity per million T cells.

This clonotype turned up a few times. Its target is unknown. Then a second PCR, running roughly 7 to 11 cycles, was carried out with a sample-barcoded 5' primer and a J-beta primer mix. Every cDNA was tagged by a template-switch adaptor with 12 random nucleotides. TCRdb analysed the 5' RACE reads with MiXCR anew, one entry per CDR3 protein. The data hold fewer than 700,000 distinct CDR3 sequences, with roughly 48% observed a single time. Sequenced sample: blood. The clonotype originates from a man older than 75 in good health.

The CDR3 sequence: CSVLYPDRVTEAFF. The CDR3 DNA reads TGCAGCGTTCTCTATCCCGACAGGGTAACTGAAGCTTTCTTT. The V gene is TRBV29-1, the J gene TRBJ1-1; the match to TRBD1 covers 7 bases. The CDR3 totals 14 residues. Germline V lookup: CDR1 SQVTM, CDR2 ANQGSEA. Germline trimming cut 5 bases from V and 5 bases from J; bases unmatched to any gene: 11.